This T cell receptor (beta chain) was sequenced for a study of blood T cell repertoires in COVID-19 (dated by TCRdb to between 2020 and 2021). In terms of the full investigation: Samples covering the acute and convalescent phases of COVID-19 were provided by collaborators in the United States, Italy and Spain. Deeply sampled blood TCRbeta repertoires from subjects exposed to, actively infected with, or recovered from COVID-19 were included in the dataset. Samples came from the ongoing ImmuneRACE study (first 160 participants) plus 1,254 subjects from 6 global collaborators. The material from the prospective study consisted of cDNA or gDNA derived from T cells, B-cell-depleted T cells, or PBMCs. Nearly every sample came with metadata listing a de-identified subject ID, COVID-19 status, age in years and sex. A freely available public database, intended as a resource for researchers studying the immune response to SARS-CoV-2, is where the repertoires were released. Where HLA class I and class II types were available, the types were taken from metadata supplied by the sample provider, not from assay-based typing.

About this clone itself: Its antigen specificity is not known. No per-base quality is available; no much larger clone lies one base away.

The immunoSEQ Assay, a bias-controlled multiplex PCR, was used to amplify TCRbeta CDR3 regions from genomic DNA. As for the authors' bioinformatics: Nucleated cell counts per sample were estimated from amplification of reference gene primers within the assay. Sequence reads were collapsed and filtered to measure the absolute abundance of every unique TCRbeta CDR3 rearrangement. For each sample, productive Simpson clonality was calculated as the square root of Simpson's diversity index across productive rearrangements. Imported from immuneACCESS, the table was reduced by TCRdb to in-frame sequences with V and J called. These copies leave out some clones; in studies compared against another copy, an unresolved V gene accounts for under half, and the cause of the remainder is not known. Clone size and V and J calls were adopted from that table, with D and trimming inferred from the DNA. The sample data list about 500,000 clones, and roughly 89% of these were observed just once. The ten top clones hold roughly 7.4% of the sample.

Here is what the overall study found, with its caveats: How much clinical and demographic metadata was included differed by source and by participant, and the metadata was provided uncurated.

One collaborating source in Seattle enrolled patients during active infection and followed them longitudinally through the course of disease. Collaborating institutions collected whole blood in K2EDTA tubes following their own protocols. For TCRbeta analysis, collaborators shipped samples in one of three forms: frozen whole blood, isolated PBMCs, or DNA extracted from either of those sample types. CDR1 and CDR2, looked up from the germline V gene (reference sequence), are SEHNR and FQNEAQ. V loses 7 bases of germline sequence and J loses 7 bases, and the interval between the two ends is 11 bases. The CDR3 holds 13 amino acids from the cysteine to the phenylalanine. Only the CDR3 DNA is retained, 39 bases long and in frame from the first base.

The sequence joins TRBV7-9 to TRBJ1-6, with the D segment identity uncertain. The clonotype comes from a woman aged 45 to 65 with COVID-19, enrolled during active disease. The sequencing sample was made of peripheral blood. Here the CDR3 is given as CASTSHGNSPLHF. The DNA sequence follows: TGTGCCAGCACCTCACACGGGAATTCACCCCTCCACTTT.